This TCR beta chain was profiled in a study of cytomegalovirus exposure and HLA in healthy donors. It was with 60 Vbeta and 13 Jbeta primers that the PCR ran. In the original processing: Approximately 11 million of the about 80 million unique TCR beta chains counted in a later analysis were shared. Assay used: immunoSEQ multiplex PCR; TCRdb lists only in-frame clones, some missing. V, J and clone size reflect that table, while D and trimming were determined from the DNA. The repertoire holds roughly 150,000 clones, 76% seen once, with about 3.4% in the top ten. As regards this clone: Its antigen is currently unknown.

Study-level results: Productive rates of about 87% or about 30% were seen for most TCR beta V segments in an earlier analysis.

V shed 1 base and J shed 3 bases, with 5 bases lying between them. This CDR3 spans 13 amino acids. CDR1 and CDR2 (germline): SGHAT, FQNNGV. Sequencing was carried out using PBMCs. The sequence came from a male donor in good health and CMV-seronegative. The V and J genes are TRBV11-2 and TRBJ2-3; no definite D call. The CDR3 spells CASSLAYTDTQYF. CDR3 nucleotide sequence: TGTGCCAGCAGCTTAGCCTATACAGATACGCAGTATTTT.